This is a list of T cell receptor beta chains from one sample in a study of T cells after yellow fever vaccination. MiXCR was run by TCRdb on the 5' RACE reads, yielding one entry per CDR3 protein. The sample shows 150,000 to 200,000 distinct CDR3 sequences, more than 9.5% of them seen only once. The source was CD8+ T cells sorted from PBMCs, collected 15 days after the yellow fever booster vaccination. The receptor set was obtained from a man between 18 and 29 years old who received the YFV17D yellow fever vaccine. Both conserved end residues are part of each CDR3. D genes are given only for firm matches. Size tells how often a clone was seen (once, few, many) or the class of an expanded clone, and some rows leave it out.

V: TRBV6-2/TRBV6-3; size: -; J: TRBJ2-2; D: -; CDR3: CASSPSPTLGGELFF
V: TRBV4-1; size: -; J: TRBJ2-7; D: TRBD1; CDR3: CASSLGTGGLYEQYF
V: TRBV7-8; size: -; J: TRBJ1-3; D: -; CDR3: CASSSFRGAGNTIYF
V: TRBV5-1; size: few; J: TRBJ2-3; D: TRBD1; CDR3: CASSSAGTGGTDTQYF
V: TRBV7-2; size: few; J: TRBJ2-4; D: TRBD1; CDR3: CASSLGTGGNIQYF
V: TRBV5-5; size: few; J: TRBJ1-6; D: -; CDR3: CASSLGQGRSPLHF
V: TRBV5-5; size: few; J: TRBJ2-1; D: -; CDR3: CASSWGAQGSPYNEQFF
V: TRBV7-2; size: -; J: TRBJ2-6; D: -; CDR3: CASSPDSLRTGANVLTF
V: TRBV7-2; size: many; J: TRBJ2-3; D: TRBD1; CDR3: CASSATGAYGDTQYF
V: TRBV2; size: -; J: TRBJ2-3; D: -; CDR3: CASSEALSGGTDTQYF
V: TRBV11-2; size: few; J: TRBJ1-1; D: -; CDR3: CASSGEGFVNTEAFF
V: TRBV20-1; size: many; J: TRBJ2-5; D: -; CDR3: CSARGYSKQETQYF
V: TRBV7-6; size: -; J: TRBJ2-6; D: -; CDR3: CASSLGPDGANVLTF
V: TRBV28; size: -; J: TRBJ2-3; D: -; CDR3: CASSRTDTDTQYF
V: TRBV11-2; size: few; J: TRBJ2-5; D: -; CDR3: CASSLDLLLPSQETQYF
V: TRBV7-9; size: -; J: TRBJ1-5; D: -; CDR3: CASSLSENQPQHF
V: TRBV6-1; size: -; J: TRBJ1-4; D: -; CDR3: CASSEAHVGVATNEKLFF
V: TRBV7-3; size: many; J: TRBJ2-1; D: -; CDR3: CASSLGPSSYNEQFF
V: TRBV12-3/TRBV12-4; size: few; J: TRBJ1-2; D: -; CDR3: CASSPQGGSNYGYTF
V: TRBV6-2/TRBV6-3; size: few; J: TRBJ1-5; D: TRBD1; CDR3: CASNPQDRGLNNQPQHF
V: TRBV4-2; size: many; J: TRBJ2-2; D: -; CDR3: CASSQAFLPVAGATGELFF
V: TRBV4-3; size: few; J: TRBJ2-1; D: TRBD2; CDR3: CASSQGLDSYNEQFF
V: TRBV4-1; size: -; J: TRBJ1-2; D: -; CDR3: CASSYRLSDGYGYTF
V: TRBV7-9; size: many; J: TRBJ2-7; D: -; CDR3: CASSFSGSYEQYF
V: TRBV4-1; size: -; J: TRBJ1-1; D: -; CDR3: CASSPRDLNTEAFF
V: TRBV24-1; size: few; J: TRBJ2-6; D: -; CDR3: CATSDDPGANVLTF
V: TRBV7-9; size: few; J: TRBJ2-1; D: TRBD2; CDR3: CASTLAGGPYNEQFF
V: TRBV29-1; size: many; J: TRBJ1-2; D: -; CDR3: CSVEDQGFYGYTF
V: TRBV4-1; size: -; J: TRBJ1-6; D: -; CDR3: CASSQDIGPGSPLHF
V: TRBV6-2/TRBV6-3; size: -; J: TRBJ2-7; D: TRBD1; CDR3: CASSSQGALDEQYF
V: TRBV9; size: -; J: TRBJ2-3; D: TRBD1; CDR3: CASSVARGPSTDTQYF
V: TRBV27; size: -; J: TRBJ2-1; D: -; CDR3: CASSLLSGRNNEQFF
V: TRBV15; size: -; J: TRBJ2-7; D: TRBD2; CDR3: CATSRGGGPLYEQYF
V: TRBV19; size: -; J: TRBJ2-7; D: -; CDR3: CASSTYTGSSYEQYF
V: TRBV4-1; size: few; J: TRBJ1-6; D: -; CDR3: CASSQVRVGSPLHF
V: TRBV19; size: few; J: TRBJ2-7; D: TRBD1; CDR3: CASRPGTGSSYEQYF
V: TRBV7-9; size: -; J: TRBJ2-3; D: -; CDR3: CASSSVDTQYF
V: TRBV20-1; size: few; J: TRBJ2-1; D: -; CDR3: CSARDATVNQFF
V: TRBV7-8; size: few; J: TRBJ2-7; D: TRBD2; CDR3: CASSSRLAGAYEQYF
V: TRBV7-8; size: many; J: TRBJ2-1; D: -; CDR3: CASSFPGYNEQFF
V: TRBV2; size: few; J: TRBJ1-1; D: TRBD1; CDR3: CASNRGLFTEAFF
V: TRBV7-9; size: -; J: TRBJ1-1; D: -; CDR3: CASSKLLEAFF
V: TRBV10-2; size: many; J: TRBJ2-7; D: -; CDR3: CASSESLFEQYF
V: TRBV19; size: -; J: TRBJ2-1; D: -; CDR3: CASSRVGDEQFF
V: TRBV5-5; size: -; J: TRBJ2-7; D: -; CDR3: CASSGDNSPPYEQYF
V: TRBV29-1; size: few; J: TRBJ1-1; D: -; CDR3: CSVGGLGTEAFF
V: TRBV7-2; size: many; J: TRBJ2-4; D: -; CDR3: CASSGGQDRNIQYF
V: TRBV4-3; size: many; J: TRBJ2-2; D: -; CDR3: CASSQEWRQAGTGELFF
V: TRBV24-1; size: -; J: TRBJ2-5; D: TRBD1; CDR3: CATSVPDRWGGETQYF